This TCR beta chain was sequenced for a study of blood T cell repertoires in COVID-19. Study-level information: Acute and convalescent COVID-19 specimens originated in the United States, Italy and Spain.

The CDR3 contains 17 residues. Germline CDR1 and CDR2: LGHDT and YNNKEL (reference sequence). V was clipped by 3 bases and J by 4 bases; unmatched bases: 4. The assay was immunoSEQ multiplex PCR, and TCRdb's table has in-frame clones only and misses some. The top ten hold about 9.8% of the sample, which has fewer than 300,000 clones, approximately 88% seen once. Sequencing was carried out using peripheral blood. The source is a man between 18 and 35 years old with active or convalescent COVID-19. The chain recombines TRBV3-1 (or the pseudogene TRBV3-2) with TRBJ2-3; the match to TRBD2 covers 16 bases. The CDR3 DNA follows: TGTGCCAGCAGCCAGGCGGGACTAGCGGGGGGGGCAGATACGCAGTATTTT. This gives the protein CASSQAGLAGGADTQYF.